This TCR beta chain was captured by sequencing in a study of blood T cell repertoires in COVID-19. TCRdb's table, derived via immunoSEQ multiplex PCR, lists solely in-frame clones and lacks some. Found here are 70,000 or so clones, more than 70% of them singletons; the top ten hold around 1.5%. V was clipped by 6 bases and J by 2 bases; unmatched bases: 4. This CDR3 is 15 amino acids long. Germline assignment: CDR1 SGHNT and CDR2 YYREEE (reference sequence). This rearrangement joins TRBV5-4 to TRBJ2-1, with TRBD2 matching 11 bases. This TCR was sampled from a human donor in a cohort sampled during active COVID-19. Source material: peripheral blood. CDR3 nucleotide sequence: TGTGCCAGCACCTGGGGACTAGCGGCCTACAATGAGCAGTTCTTC. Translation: CASTWGLAAYNEQFF.